This T cell receptor beta chain originates from a study of blood T cells in healthy people across ages. Findings and limits, study-wide: TCR beta diversity tracked closely with naive T cell percentage.

Next came a second PCR, run for about 7 to 12 cycles, which used a sample-barcoded 5' primer along with a J-beta primer mix. A single record per CDR3 protein comes from TCRdb applying MiXCR to the 5' RACE reads. The table shows about 780,000 distinct CDR3 sequences, with roughly 26% occurring only once. Remarks on this clonotype: Its antigen is currently unknown.

In germline, CDR1 is SGDLS, CDR2 YYNGEE. Trimming shortened V by 0 bases and J by 4 bases, and 11 bases separated the two germline ends. This CDR3 is built from 14 residues. These data were likewise used in another study, on T cells of mothers and their children. That work contributes: A few healthy Caucasian mothers and their six children donated. Each child contributed approximately 3 million TCR beta CDR3 reads, while each mother contributed over 8.5 million. No clone of persistent microchimeric T cells was detected.

The genes are TRBV9 and TRBJ2-7, with D hard to call. This sequence was found in a boy younger than 18 in good health. Input material: blood. DNA for the CDR3: TGTGCCAGCAGCGTAGATGGCAGAATATACGAGCAGTACTTC. This codes for CASSVDGRIYEQYF.